This TCR beta chain stems from a study of persistence of HIV-infected CD4 T cells. The stimulus was lysate of CMV-infected fibroblasts, around 10 ug/mL. Responding CD4+ T cells were sorted by upregulation of both CD40 ligand and CD69. Before stimulation, PBMCs underwent CD8+ T cell depletion. Sequencing used immunoSEQ version 4 in survey mode. Some clones are missing from TCRdb's copy, which holds only in-frame ones; the method was immunoSEQ multiplex PCR. Altogether about 16,000 clones are present, roughly two thirds being singletons, with the ten largest covering 7% to 10%. Worth noting for this clone: Its antigen remains unidentified.

This sample comprised CD4+ T cells sorted from PBMCs after approximately 19-hour stimulation, obtained from a patient who received antiretroviral therapy. The origin of this receptor is an adult woman with HIV who was CMV-seropositive.

The chain's CDR3 is CASSEARGGTEYF. As DNA, the CDR3 is TGTGCCAGCAGTGAAGCTCGCGGGGGGACGGAATATTTT. This chain uses TRBV6-1 with TRBJ1-3; a weak D match, TRBD1 (5 bases). Per the germline V gene, CDR1 is MNHNS and CDR2 is SASEGT. V was pared by 0 bases and J by 15 bases, with 15 bases between. This CDR3 has 13 amino acids.